This TCR beta chain derives from a study of T cells in localized non-small cell lung cancer. The protocol was immunoSEQ multiplex PCR, while the TCRdb copy is restricted to in-frame clones and leaves out a portion. The sample gives roughly 28,000 clones, approximately 78% of which show up once; about 3.8% is in the top ten. This CDR3 has 16 residues. V gene TRBV12-1 combines with J gene TRBJ2-4. TRBV12-1 is a recognized pseudogene. Sequencing was performed on peripheral blood, taken before any cancer treatment. This TCR derives from a woman between 35 and 75 years old with stage I lung adenocarcinoma. Here the CDR3 reads CASSFADPGAKNIQYF. For the CDR3, the DNA is TGTGCCAGCAGCTTTGCAGACCCTGGAGCCAAAAACATTCAGTACTTC.